The 4 T cell receptor beta chains given below trace back to one sample, sequenced in a study of T cell responses to AZD1222 COVID-19 vaccine. Only in-frame clones appear in the TCRdb table, and some are missing; sequencing was by immunoSEQ multiplex PCR. The sample lists about 160,000 clones, roughly 93% occurring once. The sample here was peripheral blood, taken on day 0 of AZD1222 vaccination. These receptors came from an adult in good health.

CDR3 residues: CASSLGDSTNYGYTF. CDR3 DNA: TGTGCCAGCAGCTTAGGCGACAGCACTAACTATGGCTACACCTTC. The gene calls are TRBV7-8 and TRBJ1-2, with a possible D match to TRBD1 (5 bases). The length of the CDR3 is 15 residues. V was clipped by 1 base and J by 0 bases, with 9 bases between them. Germline CDR1 SGHVS, CDR2 FQNEAQ.

The chain uses TRBV9 and TRBJ2-6; 8 nucleotides align to TRBD1. The CDR3 is 21 amino acids. Looked up from germline, CDR1 is SGDLS and CDR2 is YYNGEE. V dropped 0 bases and J dropped 1; count of bases not matched to a gene: 15. Written as DNA, the CDR3 is TGTGCCAGCAGCGTAGCGTGGGGACAGGCCTATTCTCCATCTGGGGCCAACGTCCTGACTTTC. This codes for CASSVAWGQAYSPSGANVLTF.

The CDR3 loop reads CASSLRDRVHSNQPQHF. Written as DNA, the CDR3 is TGCGCCAGCAGCTTACGGGACAGGGTCCATAGCAATCAGCCCCAGCATTTT. V is TRBV5-1 and J is TRBJ1-5; 9 positions agree with TRBD1. V was pared by 2 bases and J by 0 bases, with 6 bases of the junction left unmatched. Germline loops: CDR1 SGHRS, CDR2 YFSETQ. The length of the CDR3 is 17 residues.

The V call is TRBV11-1, the J call TRBJ2-7, with 8 bases lining up with TRBD2. The CDR3 covers 15 residues. Germline trimming cut 1 base from V and 0 bases from J; bases unmatched to any gene: 2. Looked up from germline, CDR1 is SGHAT and CDR2 is FQDESV (reference sequence). The CDR3 spells CASSLDSGASYEQYF. CDR3 DNA: TGTGCCAGCAGCTTAGATAGCGGGGCCTCCTACGAGCAGTACTTC.